The 27 T cell receptor beta chains below were found in one sample sequenced in a study of T cell repertoires in cytomegalovirus infection. TCRdb reprocessed the reads via MiXCR and lists one record per CDR3 protein. The sample carries 200,000 to 250,000 distinct CDR3 sequences, 9% to 15% recorded once. Sequenced material: PBMCs. All receptors derive from a human donor in good health (CMV status not recorded). Some clones in this sample may be carry-over from other donors' samples.

At least ten counts were recorded for this clonotype. The J gene is TRBJ2-6, the V gene TRBV24-1; TRBD1 matches 9 bases. Germline V gene lookup returns CDR1 KGHDR and CDR2 SFDVKD. The V gene end was trimmed by 4 bases and the J gene end by 2 bases; junction bases not matched to a gene: 8. The CDR3 consists of 18 residues. CDR3 nucleotide sequence: TGTGCCACCAGTGACCCGACAGGGGGAATAACTGGGGCCAACGTCCTGACTTTC. As protein: CATSDPTGGITGANVLTF.

This clonotype came up many times. The rearrangement uses TRBV11-3 and TRBJ2-1; a possible D gene is TRBD1 (6 bases). The CDR3 consists of 17 residues. Trimming took 5 bases from V and 2 from J, leaving 19 bases between them. Germline CDR1 reads SGHNT; CDR2 reads YENEEA. CDR3 nucleotides: TGTGCCAGCAGCCTAGGCGCCGGGACAAGGGCCTACAATGAGCAGTTCTTC. Its protein is CASSLGAGTRAYNEQFF.

CDR3 sequence: CASSLGTSGSKEQFF. DNA for the CDR3: TGTGCCAGCAGCTTAGGTACTAGCGGGAGCAAGGAGCAGTTCTTC. V gene TRBV7-6 combines with J gene TRBJ2-1, with 11 nucleotides matching TRBD2. Looked up from germline, CDR1 is SGHVS and CDR2 is FNYEAQ. The V gene end was trimmed by 1 base and the J gene end by 10 bases; junction bases not matched to a gene: 6. This CDR3 has 15 amino acids. Complete variable domain (other parts from reference TRBV7-6 and TRBJ2-1): GAGVSQSPRYKVTKRGQDVALRCDPISGHVSLYWYRQALGQGPEFLTYFNYEAQQDKSGLPNDRFSAERPEGSISTLTIQRTEQRDSAMYRCASSLGTSGSKEQFFGPGTRLTVL.

This clonotype was detected only a few times. This sequence joins TRBV14 and TRBJ2-5; D may be TRBD1 (6 bases). Per the germline V gene, CDR1 is SGHDN and CDR2 is FVKESK. Trimming took off 3 bases at V and 5 bases at J, with 13 bases between the two ends. This CDR3 is 14 amino acids long. The CDR3 nucleotides read TGTGCCAGCAGCCAGTGGACAGCCGCGGAGACCCAGTACTTC. It yields the protein CASSQWTAAETQYF.

The chain combines TRBV29-1 with TRBJ1-2, with TRBD1 as a possible D gene (6 bases). Germline V gene data show CDR1 as SQVTM and CDR2 as ANQGSEA. There are 15 residues in the CDR3. The V end was cut by 2 bases, the J end by 0 bases, with 13 bases between. The CDR3 loop is CSVELGGRANYGYTF. The CDR3 DNA is TGCAGCGTTGAATTAGGGGGGCGAGCTAACTATGGCTACACCTTC.

This rearrangement joins TRBV5-1 to TRBJ2-1; 11 bases agree with TRBD2. The V segment lost 0 bases and the J segment 6 bases; nucleotides outside the gene matches: 8. Per germline, CDR1 SGHRS and CDR2 YFSETQ. The CDR3 is 17 amino acids. The chain's CDR3 is CASSLGIIAGGINEQFF. The CDR3 DNA is TGCGCCAGCAGCTTGGGAATTATAGCGGGAGGGATCAATGAGCAGTTCTTC.

This clonotype was recorded once. This may stem from a read error, because a much larger clone lies one nucleotide away. Given the absence of the conserved phenylalanine or tryptophan at the CDR3 end, a read error is likely. The CDR3 coding sequence is TGTGCCAGTAGTATAGGAGGGGGGGCGCGGGGTGAGCAGTTCCTC. Its protein is CASSIGGGARGEQFL. The rearrangement uses TRBV19 and TRBJ2-1; the D gene is possibly TRBD2 (7 bases). The V end was cut by 1 base, the J end by 9 bases, with 16 bases between. CDR3 size: 15 residues. Per germline, CDR1 LNHDA and CDR2 SQIVND (reference sequence).

This clonotype was observed at least ten times. J is TRBJ2-1 and V is TRBV6-6, with D tentatively TRBD1 (5 bases). CDR1 and CDR2 (germline): MNHNY, SVGAGI (reference sequence). CDR3 length equals 13 residues. The V and J ends lost 2 bases and 4 bases respectively, with 6 bases between them. The CDR3, as DNA: TGTGCCAGCAGTTACGACAGTTACAATGAGCAGTTCTTC. Protein: CASSYDSYNEQFF.

This clonotype showed up many times. The chain joins TRBV7-2 to TRBJ2-2; D remains ambiguous. The CDR3 is 12 residues long. With 7 bases removed from V and 6 bases from J, the gap between germline ends came to 9 bases. Germline values: CDR1 SGHTA, CDR2 FQGNSA. In DNA, the CDR3 is TGTGCCAGCACGACCCCTCCCGGGGAGCTGTTTTTT. Translated: CASTTPPGELFF.

This clonotype was observed many times. The chain carries TRBV29-1 and TRBJ2-1, with D perhaps TRBD1 (6 bases). CDR3 length: 11 residues. V gave up 5 bases and J gave up 4 bases, with 6 bases separating them. Germline V lookup: CDR1 SQVTM, CDR2 ANQGSEA. CDR3 coding DNA: TGCAGCGTTCAGGGGTACAATGAGCAGTTCTTC. It encodes CSVQGYNEQFF.

This clonotype occurred many times. J is TRBJ2-7 and V is TRBV7-2; D is possibly TRBD2 (5 bases). The CDR3 is made up of 19 amino acids. The germline CDR1 and CDR2 sequences are SGHTA and FQGNSA. Trimming removed 3 bases at V and 3 bases at J, with 27 bases between. In nucleotides, the CDR3 is TGTGCCAGCAGCTTCGAACCCCCTTCTTGGCGGGTATCCTTCTACGAGCAGTACTTC. It yields the protein CASSFEPPSWRVSFYEQYF.

This clonotype has at least ten counts. The chain combines TRBV7-9 with TRBJ2-5; TRBD2 aligns across 8 bases. In germline, CDR1 is SEHNR, CDR2 FQNEAQ (reference sequence). With 1 base clipped from V and 4 bases from J, the junction kept 5 bases outside the gene matches. This CDR3 is 15 amino acids long. CDR3 sequence: CASSLVLGRGETQYF. The CDR3 region has the DNA TGTGCCAGCAGCTTAGTCCTCGGGAGGGGAGAGACCCAGTACTTC.

This clonotype was recorded at least ten times. The V gene is TRBV12-3 or TRBV12-4, the J gene TRBJ1-5; no clear D. The CDR3 extends over 14 amino acids. The V end was cut by 0 bases, the J end by 9 bases, with 12 bases between. The CDR3 DNA is TGTGCCAGCAGTTTAGCGACCGAAAGCGGGCCCCAGCATTTT. Translated, it gives CASSLATESGPQHF.

CDR3 nucleotides: TGTGCCAGCAGCCCCACCGGGACAGCAACCTTTAACTATGGCTACACCTTC. It specifies CASSPTGTATFNYGYTF. This sequence joins TRBV28 and TRBJ1-2; TRBD1 agrees at 7 bases. V trimming: 6 bases; J trimming: 1 base; junction bases outside the gene matches: 14. CDR1 and CDR2 (germline): MDHEN, SYDVKM. The CDR3 is 17 residues long.

This clonotype was observed at least ten times. V usage is TRBV7-2 and J usage is TRBJ2-3, with 9 nucleotides matching TRBD1. This CDR3 comprises 16 residues. J gave up 4 bases and V 1 base, and 6 bases lay outside the gene matches. Per germline, CDR1 SGHTA and CDR2 FQGNSA. CDR3 protein: CASSLDPGQGPDTQYF. CDR3 nucleotide sequence: TGTGCCAGCAGCTTAGATCCGGGACAGGGACCAGATACGCAGTATTTT.

At least ten counts were recorded for this clonotype. The chain links TRBV7-2 to TRBJ2-7, with 8 bases identical to TRBD2. Looked up from germline, CDR1 is SGHTA and CDR2 is FQGNSA. The junction had 7 bases not matched to a gene; V was cut back by 1 base and J by 2 bases. The CDR3 contains 16 residues. CDR3 residues: CASSLVGGGMPYEQYF. The CDR3 DNA follows: TGTGCCAGCAGCTTAGTCGGGGGGGGGATGCCCTACGAGCAGTACTTC.

This clonotype occurred many times. This chain joins TRBV29-1 and TRBJ2-3; the D gene could be TRBD1 or TRBD2 (5 bases each). Germline lookup yields CDR1 SQVTM and CDR2 ANQGSEA. The CDR3 is made up of 12 amino acids. The V and J ends lost 7 bases and 2 bases respectively, with 10 bases between them. CDR3 protein: CSGSGTTDTQYF. CDR3 DNA: TGCAGCGGATCCGGGACCACAGATACGCAGTATTTT.

There are a few counts of this clonotype. The chain has TRBV5-5 and TRBJ1-4; a possible D gene is TRBD1 (6 bases). Germline V gene lookup returns CDR1 SGHKS and CDR2 YYEKEE (reference sequence). The V and J ends lost 4 bases and 8 bases respectively, with 21 bases between them. There are 16 residues in the CDR3. The CDR3 loop is CASSTPSGEGGEKLFF. The CDR3 nucleotides read TGTGCCAGCAGCACTCCTTCAGGGGAAGGAGGGGAAAAACTGTTTTTT.

This clonotype was counted only a few times. CDR3 sequence reads: CASSRTGTVTMNTEAFF. In DNA form, the CDR3 reads TGTGCCAGCAGCCGAACAGGGACTGTCACAATGAACACTGAAGCTTTCTTT. The chain couples TRBV14 to TRBJ1-1; the D gene is possibly TRBD1 (6 bases). Germline V lookup: CDR1 SGHDN, CDR2 FVKESK. Trimming removed 4 bases from V and 0 bases from J, with 18 bases in between. The CDR3 is made up of 17 amino acids. Supplemented by reference TRBV14 and TRBJ1-1, the full variable domain reads EAGVTQFPSHSVIEKGQTVTLRCDPISGHDNLYWYRRVMGKEIKFLLHFVKESKQDESGMPNNRFLAERTGGTYSTLKVQPAELEDSGVYFCASSRTGTVTMNTEAFFGQGTRLTVV.

There are a few counts of this clonotype. The chain's CDR3 is CASSYDRLSTDTQYF. The CDR3 nucleotides read TGTGCCAGCAGCTACGACAGACTTAGCACAGATACGCAGTATTTT. The chain combines TRBV27 with TRBJ2-3; a weak D match, TRBD1 (5 bases). CDR1 is MNHEY, CDR2 SMNVEV, per germline (reference sequence). This CDR3 is 15 amino acids long. V lost 6 bases and J lost 0, with 13 bases in between.

This clonotype has more than one count but fewer than ten. V and J are TRBV28 and TRBJ2-7; 10 bases agree with TRBD1. Per the germline V gene, CDR1 is MDHEN and CDR2 is SYDVKM. CDR3 length equals 14 residues. V lost 8 bases to trimming and J lost 3 bases; unmatched junction nucleotides: 7. The CDR3 coding sequence is TGTGCCAGCCAACCCGGGACAGGGGTCTACGAGCAGTACTTC. The encoded protein is CASQPGTGVYEQYF.

This clonotype was counted at least ten times. The V and J genes are TRBV6-5 and TRBJ2-3; the D gene is possibly TRBD1 (6 bases). The CDR3 spans 14 residues. V was shortened by 6 bases and J by 2 bases, with 12 bases between the two germline ends. Germline loops: CDR1 MNHEY, CDR2 SVGAGI. The CDR3 protein is CASRPGQLTDTQYF. As DNA, the CDR3 is TGTGCCAGCAGGCCCGGACAGCTCACAGATACGCAGTATTTT.

J is TRBJ2-1 and V is TRBV28; D is unclear. Trimming left V 6 bases short and J 1 base short, with 10 bases between. The CDR3 consists of 14 residues. Germline V gene sequence: CDR1 MDHEN, CDR2 SYDVKM. CDR3 DNA sequence: TGTGCCAGCAGGGAGCCGTTTTCCTACAATGAGCAGTTCTTC. Its translation: CASREPFSYNEQFF.

In this sample, this clonotype turned up many times. V and J are TRBV12-3 or TRBV12-4 and TRBJ2-2; D gene ambiguous. The CDR3 runs 12 residues. The germline V and J ends were trimmed by 10 bases and 7 bases, with 13 bases remaining between them. The CDR3, as DNA: TGTGCCACTCGGTCTGTCAACGGGGAGCTGTTTTTT. This encodes CATRSVNGELFF.

This clonotype was observed many times. The rearrangement uses TRBV20-1 and TRBJ2-5, with a weak D call TRBD2 (6 bases). CDR1 and CDR2 from the germline V gene are DFQATT and SNEGSKA (reference sequence). V lost 3 bases and J 1 base, leaving 12 bases between the germline ends. The CDR3 contains 14 residues. CDR3 bases: TGCAGTGCTAGGATACCGGGACTCCAAGAGACCCAGTACTTC. This codes for CSARIPGLQETQYF.

This clonotype was detected a few times. V and J are TRBV6-2 or TRBV6-3 and TRBJ2-1; 8 bases are a match to TRBD2. This CDR3 comprises 14 residues. Germline CDR1 is MNHEY and CDR2 is SVGEGT. Trimming removed 6 bases from V and 1 base from J; junction bases left unmatched: 2. This CDR3 is CASRASGSYNEQFF. CDR3 nucleotides: TGTGCCAGCAGGGCTAGCGGGTCCTACAATGAGCAGTTCTTC.

In its sample, this clonotype was seen many times. As DNA, the CDR3 is TGTGCCAGCAGCTTGGAGTCAGGGGCAGATTCACCCCTCCACTTT. Its protein is CASSLESGADSPLHF. The chain employs TRBV7-2 and TRBJ1-6; a weak D match, TRBD1 (6 bases). This CDR3 is built from 15 residues. The ends were cut back, 3 bases at V and 8 bases at J, with 14 bases in the middle. The germline V gene has CDR1 SGHTA and CDR2 FQGNSA. The variable domain in full, with the rest retrieved from reference TRBV7-2 and TRBJ1-6, is GAGVSQSPSNKVTEKGKDVELRCDPISGHTALYWYRQSLGQGLEFLIYFQGNSAPDKSGLPSDRFSAERTGGSVSTLTIQRTQQEDSAVYLCASSLESGADSPLHFGNGTRLTVT.